The source of this T cell receptor beta chain is a study of early T cells in non-severe SARS-CoV-2 infection. In TCRdb, the 5' RACE reads were re-called with MiXCR into one record per CDR3 protein. The sample has about 59,000 distinct CDR3 sequences; about 12% are singletons. The clonotype comes from an adult who was a healthcare worker with PCR-confirmed SARS-CoV-2 infection or an uninfected control (not recorded which). Sequenced material: whole blood, taken at baseline.

Here the CDR3 DNA reads TGTGCCAGCAGCTCCCCTTCGGCGGGGGCCTCCTACGAGCAGTACTTC. Translation gives CASSSPSAGASYEQYF. This sequence joins TRBV11-2 and TRBJ2-7, with D possibly being TRBD2 (7 bases). Trimming stripped 4 bases from V and 0 bases from J, with 16 bases between. This CDR3 contains 16 residues. Looked up from germline, CDR1 is SGHAT and CDR2 is FQNNGV.